The 28 T cell receptor beta chains in this list originate from one sample, sequenced in a study of blood T cell repertoires in COVID-19. Sequenced by immunoSEQ multiplex PCR; TCRdb stores in-frame clones only, minus some. The sample includes approximately 70,000 clones, nearly 90% seen only once; the top ten take 3.4%. The material sequenced was peripheral blood. These receptors originate from a woman aged 50 to 60 with COVID-19, enrolled during active disease.

This chain's CDR3 is CSVLTGRRNTIYF. CDR3 DNA: TGCAGCGTTCTGACAGGTCGTAGAAACACCATATATTTT. V gene TRBV29-1 combines with J gene TRBJ1-3; TRBD1 is a possible D gene (6 bases). This CDR3 has 13 residues. Germline assignment: CDR1 SQVTM and CDR2 ANQGSEA. V lost 5 bases, J lost 5 bases, and 13 bases lay in between.

This chain links TRBV7-2 with TRBJ1-4; no clear D. This CDR3 region has 14 residues. Trimming pared 5 bases from V and 7 bases from J, leaving 14 bases between. Per the germline V gene, CDR1 is SGHTA and CDR2 is FQGNSA. The CDR3, as DNA: TGTGCCAGCAGCGAATCGCCGGGAGCTGAAAAACTGTTTTTT. Its translation: CASSESPGAEKLFF. The full variable domain, rest sourced from reference TRBV7-2 and TRBJ1-4, is GAGVSQSPSNKVTEKGKDVELRCDPISGHTALYWYRQSLGQGLEFLIYFQGNSAPDKSGLPSDRFSAERTGGSVSTLTIQRTQQEDSAVYLCASSESPGAEKLFFGSGTQLSVL.

The V gene is TRBV5-1, the J gene TRBJ2-4; 7 bases agree with TRBD1. Trimming took 3 bases from V and 8 from J; bases not matched to a gene: 8. The CDR3 runs 14 residues. Germline CDR1 SGHRS, CDR2 YFSETQ. Here the CDR3 reads CASSSLTGSDIQYF. The CDR3 DNA is TGCGCCAGCAGCTCCCTGACAGGGAGTGACATTCAGTACTTC.

The V gene is TRBV10-3, the J gene TRBJ2-7, with D possibly being TRBD1 (6 bases). Germline CDR1 ENHRY, CDR2 SYGVKD. The CDR3 loop spans 12 amino acids. V dropped 6 bases and J dropped 4 bases, with 10 bases sitting between them. Written as DNA, the CDR3 is TGTGCCATCAGCAACACAGGGTACGAGCAGTACTTC. Protein product: CAISNTGYEQYF.

This chain links TRBV30 with TRBJ1-6, with unresolved D. The germline V and J ends were trimmed by 0 bases and 9 bases, with 15 bases remaining between them. The germline CDR1 and CDR2 sequences are GTSNPN and SVGIG (reference sequence). The CDR3 is 15 amino acids. As DNA, the CDR3 is TGTGCCTGGAGTGTACGAGGTGGCCTGGGTTCACCCCTCCACTTT. Its translation: CAWSVRGGLGSPLHF.

This chain joins TRBV25-1 and TRBJ2-5, with 12 nucleotides matching TRBD2. The CDR3 runs 14 residues. V shed 8 bases and J 5 bases; nucleotides not matched to a gene: 6. Germline values: CDR1 MGHDK, CDR2 SYGVNS. The CDR3 DNA is TGTGCCAGCGGGCTAGCGGGAGGGTGGGAGACCCAGTACTTC. It codes for CASGLAGGWETQYF.

The rearrangement joins TRBV7-9 to TRBJ2-2, with 7 bases identical to TRBD1. Germline lookup yields CDR1 SEHNR and CDR2 FQNEAQ (reference sequence). The length of the CDR3 is 16 residues. Losses at the gene ends were 0 bases for V and 5 bases for J; bases not matched to a gene: 6. DNA of the CDR3: TGTGCCAGCAGCTTAGCTCGGGCAGGGGGTACCGGGGAGCTGTTTTTT. It specifies CASSLARAGGTGELFF.

The chain couples TRBV28 to TRBJ1-4; D gene ambiguous. The V gene lost 2 bases and the J gene lost 0 bases, with 7 bases spanning the gap. The CDR3 sequence is 15 residues long. CDR1 MDHEN and CDR2 SYDVKM come from the germline V gene. The CDR3 DNA sequence: TGTGCCAGCAGTTTAGGCGGAGCAACTAATGAAAAACTGTTTTTT. Its protein is CASSLGGATNEKLFF.

The chain joins TRBV3-1 (or the pseudogene TRBV3-2) to TRBJ1-2, with 7 nucleotides matching TRBD1. V lost 4 bases and J lost 7; bases outside the gene matches: 3. The CDR3 has 12 amino acids. The V gene's germline CDR1 is LGHDT and CDR2 YNNKEL (reference sequence). CDR3 nucleotides: TGTGCCAGCAGCCGACAGGGCTCTGGCTACACCTTC. Its translation is CASSRQGSGYTF.

This CDR3 reads CAGIRQGSYEQYF. The CDR3 coding sequence is TGTGCCGGTATCCGGCAGGGGTCCTACGAGCAGTACTTC. This chain joins TRBV12-1 and TRBJ2-7; the D segment call TRBD1 is taken from the table without a DNA check. TRBV12-1 is marked as a pseudogene. This CDR3 is built from 13 residues.

The V call is TRBV30, the J call TRBJ2-1; 8 bases align to TRBD2. The CDR3 sequence is 17 residues long. The germline gives CDR1 GTSNPN, CDR2 SVGIG (reference sequence). J gave up 2 bases and V 1 base, and 10 bases lay outside the gene matches. The CDR3 reads CAWSAAPAGVTYNEQFF. CDR3 nucleotides: TGTGCCTGGAGTGCCGCCCCAGCGGGAGTGACCTACAATGAGCAGTTCTTC.

This clone appeared a few times. J is TRBJ2-1 and V is TRBV9; 12 nucleotides align to TRBD2. This CDR3 spans 15 amino acids. Germline lookup yields CDR1 SGDLS and CDR2 YYNGEE. V gave up 6 bases and J gave up 0 bases; unmatched junction bases: 1. CDR3 in amino acids: CASTTSGGSYNEQFF. The CDR3 region has the DNA TGTGCCAGCACGACTAGCGGGGGCTCCTACAATGAGCAGTTCTTC.

The chain couples TRBV21-1 to TRBJ1-2; the D segment call TRBD1 is taken from the table without a DNA check. TRBV21-1 is labeled a pseudogene. The CDR3 has 13 amino acids. CDR3 DNA: TGTGCCAGCAGCTGGAAGGGGGCGGCTGGCTACACCTTC. Translation: CASSWKGAAGYTF.

This sequence joins TRBV15 and TRBJ2-1, with D maybe TRBD2 (5 bases). The germline V gene encodes CDR1 LNHNV and CDR2 YYDKDF (reference sequence). V lost 2 bases and J 0 bases, leaving 11 bases between the germline ends. The CDR3 length is 16 residues. CDR3 amino acids: CATSRSGSSSYNEQFF. CDR3 DNA sequence: TGTGCCACCAGCAGAAGCGGCTCCAGCTCCTACAATGAGCAGTTCTTC.

V usage is TRBV4-1 and J usage is TRBJ2-5; D not certain. Trimming pared 1 base from V and 4 bases from J, leaving 7 bases between. Germline values: CDR1 MGHRA, CDR2 YSYEKL. The CDR3 runs 13 residues. CDR3 sequence: CASSQVSGETQYF. CDR3 bases: TGCGCCAGCAGCCAAGTCAGTGGAGAGACCCAGTACTTC.

This rearrangement joins TRBV10-2 to TRBJ2-5; 9 bases are a match to TRBD1. The length of the CDR3 is 14 residues. The V segment lost 6 bases and the J segment 5 bases; nucleotides outside the gene matches: 7. The V gene's germline CDR1 is WSHSY and CDR2 SAAADI. The CDR3 loop is CASRDRGRGETQYF. In DNA form, the CDR3 reads TGCGCCAGCAGGGACAGGGGAAGGGGGGAGACCCAGTACTTC.

Remarks on this clone: Other nucleotide sequences in the sample specify the same CDR3. The chain is built from TRBV5-1 and TRBJ2-5; TRBD1 aligns across 8 bases. V lost 3 bases, J lost 5 bases, and 6 bases stayed unmatched. This CDR3 comprises 14 residues. The germline gives CDR1 SGHRS, CDR2 YFSETQ. CDR3 DNA sequence: TGCGCCAGCAGCTCAAGGACAGGGAAGGAGACCCAGTACTTC. As protein: CASSSRTGKETQYF.

The rearrangement links TRBV5-4 to TRBJ2-3; 11 bases align to TRBD2. With 4 bases clipped from V and 6 bases from J, the junction kept 10 bases outside the gene matches. Germline V lookup: CDR1 SGHNT, CDR2 YYREEE (reference sequence). The CDR3 sequence is 16 residues long. The CDR3 loop is CASSLAGLAGGDTQYF. For the CDR3, the DNA is TGTGCCAGCAGCCTTGCCGGACTAGCGGGTGGGGATACGCAGTATTTT.

V and J are TRBV6-6 and TRBJ2-1, with TRBD2 matching 9 bases. The ends lost 3 bases at V and 4 bases at J; junction bases unmatched: 7. CDR3 length: 16 residues. Germline loops: CDR1 MNHNY, CDR2 SVGAGI (reference sequence). The CDR3: CASSYAGGVRYNEQFF. The CDR3 coding sequence is TGTGCCAGCAGTTATGCGGGAGGGGTGAGGTACAATGAGCAGTTCTTC.

The gene calls are TRBV29-1 and TRBJ2-3; 11 nucleotides agree with TRBD2. Germline V gives CDR1 SQVTM, CDR2 ANQGSEA. J was trimmed by 2 bases and V by 6 bases; bases with no gene match: 7. The CDR3 has 15 amino acids. The CDR3 loop reads CSVGLAGGDTDTQYF. The CDR3 DNA follows: TGCAGCGTGGGGCTAGCGGGGGGTGACACAGATACGCAGTATTTT.

The chain is built from TRBV5-1 and TRBJ2-1, with 9 positions matching TRBD1. V dropped 5 bases and J dropped 6; count of bases not matched to a gene: 6. The CDR3 length is 14 residues. CDR1 SGHRS and CDR2 YFSETQ come from the germline V gene. CDR3 region: CASSSGQGGNEQFF. DNA for the CDR3: TGCGCCAGCAGTTCGGGACAGGGCGGCAATGAGCAGTTCTTC.

This chain uses TRBV21-1 with TRBJ2-7; the table assigns TRBD2, which was not confirmed against the DNA. TRBV21-1 is assigned pseudogene status. CDR3 length equals 18 residues. Here the CDR3 reads CASPIGNSGTLSSYEQYF. The CDR3 coding sequence is TGTGCCAGCCCCATCGGGAATAGCGGGACATTGAGCTCCTACGAGCAGTACTTC.

The chain is built from TRBV29-1 and TRBJ1-4; D uncertain. V gave up 3 bases and J gave up 3 bases, with 5 bases separating them. CDR3 length: 12 amino acids. Per germline, CDR1 SQVTM and CDR2 ANQGSEA. The CDR3 protein is CSVEQANEKLFF. CDR3 coding DNA: TGCAGCGTTGAGCAGGCTAATGAAAAACTGTTTTTT.

This clone was recorded a few times. Here the CDR3 reads CASSPTGQGNQPQHF. As DNA, the CDR3 is TGTGCCAGCAGCCCTACCGGACAGGGAAATCAGCCCCAGCATTTT. The rearrangement links TRBV9 to TRBJ1-5, with TRBD1 identical over 8 bases. This CDR3 spans 15 amino acids. The trim removed 4 bases at V and 4 bases at J, leaving 7 bases unmatched. Looked up from germline, CDR1 is SGDLS and CDR2 is YYNGEE. The full variable domain, with the rest looked up from reference TRBV9 and TRBJ1-5, is DSGVTQTPKHLITATGQRVTLRCSPRSGDLSVYWYQQSLDQGLQFLIQYYNGEERAKGNILERFSAQQFPDLHSELNLSSLELGDSALYFCASSPTGQGNQPQHFGDGTRLSIL.

This clone was detected ten times or more. Different DNA sequences within this sample yield the same CDR3. V is TRBV19 and J is TRBJ2-2; perhaps TRBD1 as D (5 bases). The CDR3 extends over 16 amino acids. Germline V lookup: CDR1 LNHDA, CDR2 SQIVND (reference sequence). Trimming left V 3 bases short and J 2 bases short, with 13 bases between. The CDR3 DNA reads TGTGCCAGTAGTATCCTAGGGGCAGCTAACACCGGGGAGCTGTTTTTT. It specifies CASSILGAANTGELFF.

This rearrangement joins TRBV5-1 to TRBJ2-7; the match to TRBD2 covers 12 bases. V lost 4 bases to trimming and J lost 1 base; unmatched junction nucleotides: 3. This CDR3 is 15 amino acids long. Germline loops: CDR1 SGHRS, CDR2 YFSETQ. Here the CDR3 reads CASSKTSGRSYEQYF. The CDR3 nucleotides are TGCGCCAGCAGCAAGACTAGCGGGAGATCCTACGAGCAGTACTTC.

The J gene is TRBJ2-7, the V gene TRBV5-4, with D tentatively TRBD1 (5 bases). Between the trimmed V and J ends, which lost 4 bases and 1 base, there was a span of 9 bases. Germline CDR1 and CDR2: SGHNT and YYREEE (reference sequence). The CDR3 spans 13 residues. CDR3 residues: CASSADISYEQYF. The CDR3 nucleotides are TGTGCCAGCAGCGCGGACATTTCCTACGAGCAGTACTTC.

This chain joins TRBV6-5 and TRBJ2-7; the D gene is possibly TRBD1 (7 bases). The CDR3 spans 12 residues. Trimming pared 8 bases from V and 4 bases from J, leaving 12 bases between. In germline, CDR1 is MNHEY, CDR2 SVGAGI. CDR3 DNA sequence: TGTGCCAGCGGCAGGGGGGAATACGAGCAGTACTTC. Protein product: CASGRGEYEQYF.